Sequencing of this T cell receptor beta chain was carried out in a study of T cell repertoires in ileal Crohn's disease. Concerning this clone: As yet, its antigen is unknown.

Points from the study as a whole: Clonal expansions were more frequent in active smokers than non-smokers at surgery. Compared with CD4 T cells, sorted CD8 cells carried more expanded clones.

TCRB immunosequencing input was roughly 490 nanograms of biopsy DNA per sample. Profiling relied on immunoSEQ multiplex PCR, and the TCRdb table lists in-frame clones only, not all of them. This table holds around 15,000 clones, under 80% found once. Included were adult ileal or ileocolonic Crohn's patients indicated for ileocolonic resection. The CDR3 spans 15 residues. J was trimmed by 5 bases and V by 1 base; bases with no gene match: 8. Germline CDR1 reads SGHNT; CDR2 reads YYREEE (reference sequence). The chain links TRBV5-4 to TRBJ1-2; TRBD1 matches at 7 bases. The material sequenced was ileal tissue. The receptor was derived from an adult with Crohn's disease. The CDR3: CASSLLGGPLYGYTF. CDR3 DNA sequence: TGTGCCAGCAGCTTGTTAGGGGGCCCGTTGTATGGCTACACCTTC.